Below, 30 T cell receptor beta chains from the same sample are listed, as sequenced in a study of shared clonotypes between healthy human individuals. Sequenced by immunoSEQ multiplex PCR; TCRdb stores in-frame clones only, minus some. Of a few million clones in the sample, 80% to 95% were seen once. Sample: naive CD4+ T cells from PBMCs. Subset indicated: CD45RA+ positively selected. The receptors were gathered from a man between 18 and 35 years old in good health. Some clones in this sample may be carry-over from other donors' samples.

V and J are TRBV4-1 and TRBJ2-1, with D hard to call. V gave up 1 base and J gave up 3 bases, with 16 bases separating them. In germline, CDR1 is MGHRA, CDR2 YSYEKL. This CDR3 has 17 residues. In DNA form, the CDR3 reads TGCGCCAGCAGCCAAGGCCGAGCGTCGGAATTCTACAATGAGCAGTTCTTC. This sequence encodes CASSQGRASEFYNEQFF.

The sample holds one count of this clone. DNA for the CDR3: TGTGCCAGCAGTTCCACCCGGGACAGCCTTCAGCCCCAGCATTTT. Protein sequence: CASSSTRDSLQPQHF. The V gene is TRBV6-6, the J gene TRBJ1-5; 7 positions match TRBD1. Germline assignment: CDR1 MNHNY and CDR2 SVGAGI (reference sequence). The CDR3 extends over 15 amino acids. V shed 4 bases and J 6 bases; nucleotides not matched to a gene: 9.

The CDR3 sequence: CAWSVIGIPYGYTF. CDR3 bases: TGTGCCTGGAGTGTCATAGGGATTCCGTACGGCTACACCTTC. This chain joins TRBV30 and TRBJ1-2; D unclear. Trimming pared 0 bases from V and 8 bases from J, leaving 16 bases between. The length of the CDR3 is 14 residues. Per the germline V gene, CDR1 is GTSNPN and CDR2 is SVGIG (reference sequence).

This rearrangement joins TRBV28 to TRBJ2-1; D gene unclear. V dropped 3 bases and J dropped 5 bases, with 14 bases sitting between them. The CDR3 is 15 residues long. Germline CDR1 is MDHEN and CDR2 is SYDVKM. CDR3 protein: CASSFIQISNNEQFF. As DNA, the CDR3 is TGTGCCAGCAGTTTTATCCAGATATCGAACAATGAGCAGTTCTTC.

V is TRBV7-2 and J is TRBJ2-1, with D perhaps TRBD1 (6 bases). This CDR3 comprises 14 residues. The V and J ends lost 0 bases and 9 bases respectively, with 12 bases between them. CDR1 SGHTA and CDR2 FQGNSA come from the germline V gene. The CDR3 sequence is CASSLARDTREQFF. The CDR3 DNA is TGTGCCAGCAGCTTAGCCCGGGACACCCGTGAGCAGTTCTTC.

V gene TRBV9 combines with J gene TRBJ2-1; 7 bases fit TRBD2. With 0 bases clipped from V and 3 bases from J, the junction kept 6 bases outside the gene matches. Per the germline V gene, CDR1 is SGDLS and CDR2 is YYNGEE. CDR3 length: 16 residues. CDR3 sequence reads: CASSVGILADYNEQFF. The CDR3 DNA sequence: TGTGCCAGCAGCGTAGGAATCCTAGCGGACTACAATGAGCAGTTCTTC.

The chain is built from TRBV21-1 and TRBJ2-7; the table's D gene call, TRBD2, was not cross checked with the DNA. TRBV21-1 is termed a pseudogene. This CDR3 contains 16 residues. The CDR3 reads CASSNEAGLLLYEQYF. Written as DNA, the CDR3 is TGTGCCAGCAGCAATGAAGCGGGACTCCTTTTATACGAGCAGTACTTC.

This clone was recorded once. The rearrangement uses TRBV5-6 and TRBJ1-3; D gene uncertain. Germline CDR1 SGHDT, CDR2 YYEEEE. This CDR3 is 12 amino acids long. V was cut by 1 base and J by 7 bases, with 6 bases left in between. CDR3 protein: CASSLWRNTIYF. DNA for the CDR3: TGTGCCAGCAGCTTGTGGCGGAACACCATATATTTT.

The CDR3 nucleotides are TGTGCCAGCACCGTAGAAGGGGGCAAGGAAAAACTGTTTTTT. Translated: CASTVEGGKEKLFF. The genes are TRBV4-2 and TRBJ1-4; 7 bases agree with TRBD1. The CDR3 is made up of 14 amino acids. Trimming at V came to 7 bases and at J to 8 bases, leaving 10 bases not matched to a gene. Germline lookup yields CDR1 LGHNA and CDR2 YNFKEQ.

The chain has TRBV5-1 and TRBJ1-2; D is perhaps TRBD1 (6 bases). With 3 bases removed from V and 4 bases from J, the gap between germline ends came to 16 bases. The CDR3 runs to 15 residues. Germline CDR1 reads SGHRS; CDR2 reads YFSETQ. The CDR3, as DNA: TGCGCCAGCAGCTGGGGCGGGGGGCACACCTATGGCTACACCTTC. Translating it yields CASSWGGGHTYGYTF. Full variable domain (rest looked up from reference TRBV5-1 and TRBJ1-2): KAGVTQTPRYLIKTRGQQVTLSCSPISGHRSVSWYQQTPGQGLQFLFEYFSETQRNKGNFPGRFSGRQFSNSRSEMNVSTLELGDSALYLCASSWGGGHTYGYTFGSGTRLTVV.

The CDR3 DNA is TGTGCCAGCAGTTCAACCCCCAGGACAGGCTCCTACGAGCAGTACTTC. Translated, it gives CASSSTPRTGSYEQYF. The V call is TRBV5-8, the J call TRBJ2-7, with TRBD1 matching 7 bases. The CDR3 sequence is 16 residues long. Germline V gene sequence: CDR1 SGHTS, CDR2 YDEGEE. J gave up 0 bases and V 5 bases, and 11 bases lay outside the gene matches.

The chain links TRBV4-1 to TRBJ2-7; D ambiguous. The V end lost 3 bases, the J end lost 0 bases, and 12 bases lay between the germline ends. Germline CDR1 is MGHRA and CDR2 is YSYEKL. The CDR3 spans 15 residues. The CDR3 loop is CASSHLGSPSYEQYF. CDR3 in DNA: TGCGCCAGCAGCCATTTGGGCAGCCCCTCCTACGAGCAGTACTTC.

The chain links TRBV5-1 to TRBJ1-2; D ambiguous. V was shortened by 0 bases and J by 4 bases, with 7 bases between the two germline ends. In germline, CDR1 is SGHRS, CDR2 YFSETQ. This CDR3 spans 13 amino acids. The CDR3 region has the DNA TGCGCCAGCAGCTTGGGGCTGAGCTATGGCTACACCTTC. Translating gives CASSLGLSYGYTF.

V and J are TRBV28 and TRBJ1-2; D might be TRBD1 (6 bases). The CDR3 runs 14 residues. Trimming removed 7 bases from V and 5 bases from J, with 17 bases in between. Germline V gene lookup returns CDR1 MDHEN and CDR2 SYDVKM. The CDR3 sequence: CASNFGQQGYGYTF. In DNA, the CDR3 is TGTGCCAGCAATTTTGGACAACAGGGATATGGCTACACCTTC.

The chain recombines TRBV18 with TRBJ2-3; no clear D. Trimming pared 3 bases from V and 0 bases from J, leaving 10 bases between. Germline V gene sequence: CDR1 KGHSH, CDR2 LQKENI. The length of the CDR3 is 15 residues. CDR3 nucleotides: TGTGCCAGCTCACCGTTCCCGGGCAGCACAGATACGCAGTATTTT. This codes for CASSPFPGSTDTQYF.

V and J are TRBV6-6 and TRBJ2-5; 9 positions match TRBD1. The J call may not be correct, given that the DNA end is closer to TRBJ2-7. CDR1 and CDR2 from the germline V gene are MNHNY and SVGAGI (reference sequence). The CDR3 spans 14 residues. The CDR3 nucleotides are TGTGCCAGCAGTCCGGGACAGGGAGTCCACGAGCAGTACTTC. It encodes CASSPGQGVHEQYF.

The rearrangement joins TRBV19 to TRBJ2-1, with 7 bases aligning to TRBD2. This CDR3 contains 15 residues. V was pared by 11 bases and J by 0 bases, with 10 bases of the junction left unmatched. Germline V gene sequence: CDR1 LNHDA, CDR2 SQIVND (reference sequence). CDR3 amino acids: CASRGDSRSYNEQFF. The CDR3 coding sequence is TGTGCCTCACGGGGGGACTCGCGCTCCTACAATGAGCAGTTCTTC.

V gene TRBV5-1 combines with J gene TRBJ2-4; D is perhaps TRBD1 or TRBD2 (5 bases each). CDR1 is SGHRS and CDR2 is YFSETQ in the germline V gene. Between the trimmed V and J ends, which lost 4 bases and 2 bases, there was a span of 16 bases. The CDR3 is 16 amino acids. The CDR3 region is CASSAWAGSTKNIQYF. The CDR3 bases are TGCGCCAGCAGCGCGTGGGCAGGGAGTACCAAAAACATTCAGTACTTC.

This chain uses TRBV7-9 with TRBJ2-2; TRBD1 matches at 7 bases. V lost 0 bases, J lost 0 bases, and 4 bases stayed unmatched. This CDR3 region has 17 residues. CDR1 is SEHNR and CDR2 is FQNEAQ in the germline V gene (reference sequence). The CDR3 nucleotides read TGTGCCAGCAGCTTAGCGGCAGGGGGTCCGAACACCGGGGAGCTGTTTTTT. As protein: CASSLAAGGPNTGELFF.

The chain links TRBV7-3 to TRBJ2-3; 11 bases match TRBD2. After removal of 5 bases from V and 5 bases from J, the junction contained 6 bases not matched to a gene. Per germline, CDR1 SGHTA and CDR2 FQGTGA. The CDR3 runs to 15 residues. The CDR3 protein is CASSPTSGSGDTQYF. DNA for the CDR3: TGTGCCAGCAGCCCTACTAGCGGGAGCGGAGATACGCAGTATTTT.

The V and J genes are TRBV4-1 and TRBJ2-7, with TRBD2 matching 7 bases. After removal of 0 bases from V and 1 base from J, the junction contained 6 bases not matched to a gene. Germline values: CDR1 MGHRA, CDR2 YSYEKL. There are 16 residues in the CDR3. The CDR3, as DNA: TGCGCCAGCAGCCAAGATACGGGAGGCCAGTCCTACGAGCAGTACTTC. Translated: CASSQDTGGQSYEQYF.

J is TRBJ2-2 and V is TRBV7-2, with D possibly matching TRBD1 (5 bases). The CDR3 has 13 residues. V was cut by 3 bases and J by 4 bases, with 6 bases left in between. Germline V gene data show CDR1 as SGHTA and CDR2 as FQGNSA. CDR3 DNA: TGTGCCAGCAGCTTTGGGGCCACCGGGGAGCTGTTTTTT. Amino acids: CASSFGATGELFF. Filled out from reference TRBV7-2 and TRBJ2-2, the complete variable domain reads GAGVSQSPSNKVTEKGKDVELRCDPISGHTALYWYRQSLGQGLEFLIYFQGNSAPDKSGLPSDRFSAERTGGSVSTLTIQRTQQEDSAVYLCASSFGATGELFFGEGSRLTVL.

The chain links TRBV2 to TRBJ2-3, with D uncertain. V lost 8 bases and J 0 bases, leaving 15 bases between the germline ends. The germline CDR1 and CDR2 sequences are SNHLY and FYNNEI. This CDR3 region has 15 residues. The DNA for the CDR3 is TGTGCCAGCCCCAGTGGGTCCTATAGCACAGATACGCAGTATTTT. Residues: CASPSGSYSTDTQYF. The full variable domain, rest sourced from reference TRBV2 and TRBJ2-3, is EPEVTQTPSHQVTQMGQEVILRCVPISNHLYFYWYRQILGQKVEFLVSFYNNEISEKSEIFDDQFSVERPDGSNFTLKIRSTKLEDSAMYFCASPSGSYSTDTQYFGPGTRLTVL.

This chain joins TRBV11-2 and TRBJ2-7; tentative D call: TRBD1 (6 bases). The V end lost 5 bases, the J end lost 2 bases, and 16 bases lay between the germline ends. The germline CDR1 and CDR2 sequences are SGHAT and FQNNGV. The CDR3 covers 15 residues. In DNA, the CDR3 is TGTGCCAGCAGCCTGGACAGTCTTGGGACCTACGAGCAGTACTTC. It encodes CASSLDSLGTYEQYF.

The chain carries TRBV7-8 and TRBJ1-1; a weak D match, TRBD1 (6 bases). This CDR3 region has 14 residues. From germline, CDR1 is SGHVS and CDR2 FQNEAQ. V was cut by 4 bases and J by 0 bases, with 9 bases left in between. As DNA, the CDR3 is TGTGCCAGCAGCTCAGACAGGTTGAACACTGAAGCTTTCTTT. Translated, it gives CASSSDRLNTEAFF.

This rearrangement joins TRBV28 to TRBJ1-4; D not resolved. This CDR3 comprises 15 residues. Looked up from germline, CDR1 is MDHEN and CDR2 is SYDVKM. V was shortened by 5 bases and J by 7 bases, with 17 bases between the two germline ends. CDR3 residues: CASSPPTLLTEKLFF. CDR3 nucleotides: TGTGCCAGCAGTCCCCCGACCCTCCTGACTGAAAAACTGTTTTTT.

This chain uses TRBV5-4 with TRBJ2-2, with TRBD2 matching over 8 bases. Trimming took 3 bases from V and 3 from J; bases not matched to a gene: 7. The CDR3 has 16 residues. Germline CDR1 is SGHNT and CDR2 is YYREEE (reference sequence). The chain's CDR3 is CASSSAGGRDTGELFF. DNA for the CDR3: TGTGCCAGCAGCTCGGCGGGGGGCCGGGACACCGGGGAGCTGTTTTTT.

This clone came up once. This chain's CDR3 is CASSLVAGDYEQYF. In DNA form, the CDR3 reads TGCGCCAGCAGTCTAGTGGCAGGGGACTACGAGCAGTACTTC. The rearrangement joins TRBV23-1 to TRBJ2-7; a possible D gene is TRBD1 (6 bases). TRBV23-1 has ORF status, its function being uncertain. V was clipped by 4 bases and J by 3 bases, with 13 bases between them. This CDR3 is built from 14 residues.

Of note for this clone: The identical CDR3 is also encoded by other nucleotide sequences in the sample. The chain uses TRBV7-3 and TRBJ1-2, with 10 positions matching TRBD1. In germline, CDR1 is SGHTA, CDR2 FQGTGA. The CDR3 runs to 14 residues. The V and J ends lost 0 bases and 5 bases, in that order; junction bases with no gene match: 0. The CDR3 region has the DNA TGTGCCAGCAGCTTAACGGGACAGGGGTATGGCTACACCTTC. As protein: CASSLTGQGYGYTF.

The CDR3 sequence: CASSGASGLLGYEQYF. The CDR3 nucleotides are TGTGCCAGTAGTGGGGCATCAGGGTTGCTGGGCTACGAGCAGTACTTC. This chain links TRBV19 with TRBJ2-7; the D gene is possibly TRBD1 (5 bases). This CDR3 is built from 16 residues. V lost 5 bases and J 3 bases, leaving 20 bases between the germline ends. Per germline, CDR1 LNHDA and CDR2 SQIVND (reference sequence).